Below, one TCR beta chain is given with its context. Its antigen is undetermined. The sample belongs to a study of response to subunit inactivated influenza vaccine. The germline V gene encodes CDR1 SEHNR and CDR2 FQNEAQ (reference sequence). The CDR3 covers 14 residues. V lost 7 bases to trimming and J lost 6 bases, with 15 bases between them. MiXCR was run by TCRdb on the RT-PCR reads, yielding one entry per CDR3 protein. The sample records more than 200,000 distinct CDR3 sequences, approximately 12% being singletons. General observations from the study: Few additional T cells are recruited per seasonal influenza vaccination, authors suggested.

The sequence was collected from a man aged 50 to 59 who received an inactivated influenza vaccine. Sequenced here: non-naive T cells sorted from PBMCs, sampled less than 15 days before vaccination. The chain recombines TRBV7-9 with TRBJ2-2; D might be TRBD1 (5 bases). CDR3 bases: TGTGCCAGCACCCATACACCAGGGCCCGGGGAGCTGTTTTTT. As protein: CASTHTPGPGELFF.